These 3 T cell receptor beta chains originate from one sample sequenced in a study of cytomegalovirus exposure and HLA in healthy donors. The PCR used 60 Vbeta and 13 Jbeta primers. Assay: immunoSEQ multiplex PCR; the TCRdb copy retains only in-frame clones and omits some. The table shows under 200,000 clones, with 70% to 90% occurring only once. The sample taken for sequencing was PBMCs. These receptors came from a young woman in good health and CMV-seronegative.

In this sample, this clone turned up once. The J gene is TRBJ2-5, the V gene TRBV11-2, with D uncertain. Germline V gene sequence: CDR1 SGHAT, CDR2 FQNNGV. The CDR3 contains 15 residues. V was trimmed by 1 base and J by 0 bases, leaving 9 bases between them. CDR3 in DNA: TGTGCCAGCAGCTTAGGTACAGACAACCAAGAGACCCAGTACTTC. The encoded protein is CASSLGTDNQETQYF.

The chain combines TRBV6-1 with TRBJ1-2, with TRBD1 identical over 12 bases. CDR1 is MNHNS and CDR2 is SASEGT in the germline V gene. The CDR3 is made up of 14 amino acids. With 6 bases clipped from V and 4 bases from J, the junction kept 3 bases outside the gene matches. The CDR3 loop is CASRGQGAVYGYTF. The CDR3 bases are TGTGCCAGCAGGGGACAGGGGGCAGTCTATGGCTACACCTTC.

This chain's CDR3 is CASSLTGDTDTQYF. DNA for the CDR3: TGCGCCAGCAGCTTAACGGGAGACACAGATACGCAGTATTTT. This sequence joins TRBV5-1 and TRBJ2-3; D may be TRBD2 (6 bases). The CDR3 sequence is 14 residues long. Between the trimmed V and J ends, which lost 2 bases and 2 bases, there was a span of 9 bases. The V gene's germline CDR1 is SGHRS and CDR2 YFSETQ.